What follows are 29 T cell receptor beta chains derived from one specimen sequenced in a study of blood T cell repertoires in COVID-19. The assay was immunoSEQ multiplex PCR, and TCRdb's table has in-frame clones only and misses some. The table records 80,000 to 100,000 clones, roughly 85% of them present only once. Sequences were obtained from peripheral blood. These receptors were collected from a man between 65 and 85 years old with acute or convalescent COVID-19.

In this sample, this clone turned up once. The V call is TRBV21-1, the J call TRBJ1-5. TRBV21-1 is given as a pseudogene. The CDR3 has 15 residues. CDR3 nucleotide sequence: TGTGCCAATATAGGGAGGGGAATAAACAATCAGCCCCAGCATTTT. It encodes CANIGRGINNQPQHF.

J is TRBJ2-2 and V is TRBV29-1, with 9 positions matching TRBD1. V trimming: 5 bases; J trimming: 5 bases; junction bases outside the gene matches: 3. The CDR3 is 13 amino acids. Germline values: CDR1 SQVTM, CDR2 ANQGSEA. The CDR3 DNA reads TGCAGCGTTCGACAGGGGGGGACCGGGGAGCTGTTTTTT. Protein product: CSVRQGGTGELFF.

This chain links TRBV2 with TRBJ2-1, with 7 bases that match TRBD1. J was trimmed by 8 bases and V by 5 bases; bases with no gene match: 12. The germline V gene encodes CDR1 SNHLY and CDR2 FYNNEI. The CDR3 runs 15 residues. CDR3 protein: CASSSTGWVADEQFF. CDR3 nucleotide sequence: TGTGCCAGCAGTTCGACAGGGTGGGTGGCTGATGAGCAGTTCTTC.

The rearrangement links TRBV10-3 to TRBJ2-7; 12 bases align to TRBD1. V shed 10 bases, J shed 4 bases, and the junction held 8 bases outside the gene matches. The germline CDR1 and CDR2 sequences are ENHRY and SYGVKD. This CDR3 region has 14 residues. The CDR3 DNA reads TGTGCCAGCCGACCGGGACAGGGGGCTTACGAGCAGTACTTC. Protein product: CASRPGQGAYEQYF.

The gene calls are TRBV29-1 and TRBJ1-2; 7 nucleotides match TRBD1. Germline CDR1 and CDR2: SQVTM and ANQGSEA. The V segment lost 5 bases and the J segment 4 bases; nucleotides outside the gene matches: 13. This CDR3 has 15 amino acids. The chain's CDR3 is CSVQRGQGNSYGYTF. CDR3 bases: TGCAGCGTTCAGAGGGGGCAGGGAAATAGCTATGGCTACACCTTC.

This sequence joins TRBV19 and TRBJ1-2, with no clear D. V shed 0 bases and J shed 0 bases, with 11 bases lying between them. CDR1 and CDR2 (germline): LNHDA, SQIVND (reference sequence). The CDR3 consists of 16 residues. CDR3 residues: CASSIDSGLTNYGYTF. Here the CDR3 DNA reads TGTGCCAGTAGTATAGACAGTGGACTCACTAACTATGGCTACACCTTC.

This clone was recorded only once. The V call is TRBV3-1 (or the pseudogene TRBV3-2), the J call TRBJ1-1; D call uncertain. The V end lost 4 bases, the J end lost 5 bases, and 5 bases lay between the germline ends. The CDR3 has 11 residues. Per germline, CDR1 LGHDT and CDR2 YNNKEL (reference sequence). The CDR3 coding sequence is TGTGCCAGCAGCCCCGGGACTGAAGCTTTCTTT. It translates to CASSPGTEAFF.

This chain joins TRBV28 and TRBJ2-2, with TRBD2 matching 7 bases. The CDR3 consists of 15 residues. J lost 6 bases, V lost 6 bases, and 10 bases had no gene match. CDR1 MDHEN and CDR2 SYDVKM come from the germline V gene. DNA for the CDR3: TGTGCCAGCAGGGGGGGGTCTTTGGGATCCGGGGAGCTGTTTTTT. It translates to CASRGGSLGSGELFF.

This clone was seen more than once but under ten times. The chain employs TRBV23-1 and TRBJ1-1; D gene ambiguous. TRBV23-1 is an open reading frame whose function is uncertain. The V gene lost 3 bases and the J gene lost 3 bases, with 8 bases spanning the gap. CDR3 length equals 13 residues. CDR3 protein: CASSQTPYTEAFF. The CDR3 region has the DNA TGCGCCAGCAGTCAGACACCTTACACTGAAGCTTTCTTT.

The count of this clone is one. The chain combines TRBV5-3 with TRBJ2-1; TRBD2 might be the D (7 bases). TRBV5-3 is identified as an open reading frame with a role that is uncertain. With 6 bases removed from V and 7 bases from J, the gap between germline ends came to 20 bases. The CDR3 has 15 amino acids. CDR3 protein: CARTGGSEGSNEQFF. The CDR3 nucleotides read TGTGCCAGAACGGGGGGCTCCGAGGGGTCGAATGAGCAGTTCTTC.

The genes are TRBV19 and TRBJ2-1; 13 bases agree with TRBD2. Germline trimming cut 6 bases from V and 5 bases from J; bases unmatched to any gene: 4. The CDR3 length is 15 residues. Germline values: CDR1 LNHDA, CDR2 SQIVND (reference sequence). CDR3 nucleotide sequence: TGTGCCAGTAGGAGGGGGACTAGCGGGGACAATGAGCAGTTCTTC. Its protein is CASRRGTSGDNEQFF. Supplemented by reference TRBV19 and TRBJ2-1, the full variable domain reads DGGITQSPKYLFRKEGQNVTLSCEQNLNHDAMYWYRQDPGQGLRLIYYSQIVNDFQKGDIAEGYSVSREKKESFPLTVTSAQKNPTAFYLCASRRGTSGDNEQFFGPGTRLTVL.

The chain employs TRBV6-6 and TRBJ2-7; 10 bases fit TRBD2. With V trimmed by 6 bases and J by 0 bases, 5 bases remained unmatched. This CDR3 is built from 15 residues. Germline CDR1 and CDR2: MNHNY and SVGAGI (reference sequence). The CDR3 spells CASRTRTSGSYEQYF. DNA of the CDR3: TGTGCCAGCAGAACAAGGACTAGCGGCTCCTACGAGCAGTACTTC.

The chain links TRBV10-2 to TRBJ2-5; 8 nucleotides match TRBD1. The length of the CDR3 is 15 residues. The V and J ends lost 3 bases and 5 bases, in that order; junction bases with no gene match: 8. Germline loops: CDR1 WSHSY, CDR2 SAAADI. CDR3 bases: TGCGCCAGCAGTGATTCGGCAGGGGGCAGGGAGACCCAGTACTTC. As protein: CASSDSAGGRETQYF.

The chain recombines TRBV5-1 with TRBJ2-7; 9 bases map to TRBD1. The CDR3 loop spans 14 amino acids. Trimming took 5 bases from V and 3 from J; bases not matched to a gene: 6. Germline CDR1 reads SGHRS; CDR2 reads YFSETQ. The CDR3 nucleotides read TGCGCCAGCAGTTCCGGGACAGGGAACTACGAGCAGTACTTC. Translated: CASSSGTGNYEQYF.

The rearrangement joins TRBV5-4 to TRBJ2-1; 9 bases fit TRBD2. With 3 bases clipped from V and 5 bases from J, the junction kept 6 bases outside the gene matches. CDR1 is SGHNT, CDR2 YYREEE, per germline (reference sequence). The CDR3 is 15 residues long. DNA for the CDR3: TGTGCCAGCAGCTCCGCGGGGGGGACGAACAATGAGCAGTTCTTC. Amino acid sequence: CASSSAGGTNNEQFF.

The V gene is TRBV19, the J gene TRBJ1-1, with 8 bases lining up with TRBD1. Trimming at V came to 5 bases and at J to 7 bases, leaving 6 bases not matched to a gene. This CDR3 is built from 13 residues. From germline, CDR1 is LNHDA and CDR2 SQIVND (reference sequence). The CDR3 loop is CASSFRQGSEAFF. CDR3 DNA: TGTGCCAGTAGTTTCCGACAGGGGAGTGAAGCTTTCTTT.

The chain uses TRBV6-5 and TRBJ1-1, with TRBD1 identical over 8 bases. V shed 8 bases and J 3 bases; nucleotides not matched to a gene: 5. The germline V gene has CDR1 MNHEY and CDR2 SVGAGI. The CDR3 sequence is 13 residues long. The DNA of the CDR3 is TGTGCCAGCGCAGGGGGCCCCTACACTGAAGCTTTCTTT. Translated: CASAGGPYTEAFF.

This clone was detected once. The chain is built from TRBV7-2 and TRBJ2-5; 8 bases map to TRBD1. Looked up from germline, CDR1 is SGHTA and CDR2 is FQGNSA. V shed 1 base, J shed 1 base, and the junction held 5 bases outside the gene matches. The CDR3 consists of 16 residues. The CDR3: CASSLGTGLGQETQYF. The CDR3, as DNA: TGTGCCAGCAGCTTAGGGACAGGGCTGGGCCAAGAGACCCAGTACTTC.

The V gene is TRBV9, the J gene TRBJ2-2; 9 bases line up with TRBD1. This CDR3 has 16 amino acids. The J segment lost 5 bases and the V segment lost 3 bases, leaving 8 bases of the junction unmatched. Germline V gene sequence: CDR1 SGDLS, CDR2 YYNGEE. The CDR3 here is CASSGGQGRETGELFF. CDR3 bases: TGTGCCAGCAGCGGGGGACAGGGTAGAGAGACCGGGGAGCTGTTTTTT.

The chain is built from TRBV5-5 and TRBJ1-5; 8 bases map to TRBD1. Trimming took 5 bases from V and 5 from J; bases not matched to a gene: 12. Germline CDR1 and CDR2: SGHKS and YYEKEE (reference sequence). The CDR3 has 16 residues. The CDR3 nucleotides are TGTGCCAGCAGTAGGGCTATCCAGGGGGCAGATCAGCCCCAGCATTTT. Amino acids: CASSRAIQGADQPQHF. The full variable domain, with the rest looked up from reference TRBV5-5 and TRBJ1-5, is DAGVTQSPTHLIKTRGQQVTLRCSPISGHKSVSWYQQVLGQGPQFIFQYYEKEERGRGNFPDRFSARQFPNYSSELNVNALLLGDSALYLCASSRAIQGADQPQHFGDGTRLSIL.

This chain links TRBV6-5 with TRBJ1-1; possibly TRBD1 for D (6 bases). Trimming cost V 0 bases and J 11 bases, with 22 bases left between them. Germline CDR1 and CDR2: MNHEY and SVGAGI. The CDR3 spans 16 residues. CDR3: CASSYSPQRQASVAFF. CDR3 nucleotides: TGTGCCAGCAGTTACTCTCCCCAAAGACAGGCGTCGGTCGCTTTCTTT.

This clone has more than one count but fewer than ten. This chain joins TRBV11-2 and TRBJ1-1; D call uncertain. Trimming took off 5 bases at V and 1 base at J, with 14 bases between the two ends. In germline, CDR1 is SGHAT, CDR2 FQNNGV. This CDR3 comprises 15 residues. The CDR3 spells CASSTYRPGNTEAFF. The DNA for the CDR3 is TGTGCCAGCAGCACCTACCGGCCAGGGAACACTGAAGCTTTCTTT.

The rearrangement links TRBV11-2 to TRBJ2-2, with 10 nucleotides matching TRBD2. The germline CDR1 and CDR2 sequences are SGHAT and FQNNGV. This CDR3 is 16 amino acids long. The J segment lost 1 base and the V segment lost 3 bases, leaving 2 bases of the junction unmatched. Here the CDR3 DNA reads TGTGCCAGCAGCTTCACTAGCGGGGTGAACACCGGGGAGCTGTTTTTT. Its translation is CASSFTSGVNTGELFF. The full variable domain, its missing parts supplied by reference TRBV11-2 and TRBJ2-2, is EAGVAQSPRYKIIEKRQSVAFWCNPISGHATLYWYQQILGQGPKLLIQFQNNGVVDDSQLPKDRFSAERLKGVDSTLKIQPAKLEDSAVYLCASSFTSGVNTGELFFGEGSRLTVL.

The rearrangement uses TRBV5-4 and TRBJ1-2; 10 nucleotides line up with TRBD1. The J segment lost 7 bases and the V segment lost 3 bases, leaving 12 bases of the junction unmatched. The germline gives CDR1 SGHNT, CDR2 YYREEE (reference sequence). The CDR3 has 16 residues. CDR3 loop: CASSSSLTGGFGGYTF. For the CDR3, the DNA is TGTGCCAGCAGCTCCTCTTTGACAGGGGGCTTTGGTGGCTACACCTTC.

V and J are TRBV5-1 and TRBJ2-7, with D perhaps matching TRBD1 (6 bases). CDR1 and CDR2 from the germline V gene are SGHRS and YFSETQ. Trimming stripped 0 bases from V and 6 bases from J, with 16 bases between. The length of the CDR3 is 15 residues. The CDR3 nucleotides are TGCGCCAGCAGCTTGGAGTGGGGGCTGGGGGCCGAGCAGTACTTC. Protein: CASSLEWGLGAEQYF. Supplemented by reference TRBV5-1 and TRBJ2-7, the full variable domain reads KAGVTQTPRYLIKTRGQQVTLSCSPISGHRSVSWYQQTPGQGLQFLFEYFSETQRNKGNFPGRFSGRQFSNSRSEMNVSTLELGDSALYLCASSLEWGLGAEQYFGPGTRLTVT.

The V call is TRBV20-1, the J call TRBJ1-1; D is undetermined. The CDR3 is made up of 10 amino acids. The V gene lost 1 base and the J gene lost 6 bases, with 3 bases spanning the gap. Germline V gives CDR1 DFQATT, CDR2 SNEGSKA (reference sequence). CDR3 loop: CSARASEAFF. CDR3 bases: TGCAGTGCTAGAGCTTCTGAAGCTTTCTTT.

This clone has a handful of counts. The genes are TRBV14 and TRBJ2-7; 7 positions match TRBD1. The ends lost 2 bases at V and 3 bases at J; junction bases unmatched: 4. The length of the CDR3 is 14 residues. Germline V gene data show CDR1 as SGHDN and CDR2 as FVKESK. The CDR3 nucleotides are TGTGCCAGCAGCCAACGCTACAGGGGCTACGAGCAGTACTTC. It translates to CASSQRYRGYEQYF.

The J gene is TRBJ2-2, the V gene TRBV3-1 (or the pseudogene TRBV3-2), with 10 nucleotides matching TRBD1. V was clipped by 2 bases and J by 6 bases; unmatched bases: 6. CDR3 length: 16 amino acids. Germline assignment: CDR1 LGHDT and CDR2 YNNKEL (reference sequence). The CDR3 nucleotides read TGTGCCAGCAGCCAACCCCCGGGACAGGGGCCCGGGGAGCTGTTTTTT. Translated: CASSQPPGQGPGELFF.

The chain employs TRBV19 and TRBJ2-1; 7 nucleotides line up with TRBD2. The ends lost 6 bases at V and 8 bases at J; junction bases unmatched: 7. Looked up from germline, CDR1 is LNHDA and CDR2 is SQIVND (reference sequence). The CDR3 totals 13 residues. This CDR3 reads CASRGLGVDEQFF. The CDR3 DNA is TGTGCCAGTAGAGGACTAGGAGTGGATGAGCAGTTCTTC.